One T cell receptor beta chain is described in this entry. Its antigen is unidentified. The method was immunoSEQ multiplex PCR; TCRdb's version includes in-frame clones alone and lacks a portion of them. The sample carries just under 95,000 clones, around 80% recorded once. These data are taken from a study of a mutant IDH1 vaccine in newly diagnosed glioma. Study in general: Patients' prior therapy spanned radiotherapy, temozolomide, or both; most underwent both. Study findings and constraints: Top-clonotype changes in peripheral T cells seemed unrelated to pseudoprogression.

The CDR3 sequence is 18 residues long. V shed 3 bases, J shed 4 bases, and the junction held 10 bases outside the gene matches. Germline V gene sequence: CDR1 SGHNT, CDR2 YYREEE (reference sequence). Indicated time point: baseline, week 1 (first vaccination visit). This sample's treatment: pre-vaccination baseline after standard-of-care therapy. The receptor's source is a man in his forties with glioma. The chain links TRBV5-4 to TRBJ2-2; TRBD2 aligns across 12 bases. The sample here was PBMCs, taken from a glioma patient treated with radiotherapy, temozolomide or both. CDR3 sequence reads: CASSWGLAGSGGTGELFF. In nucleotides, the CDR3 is TGTGCCAGCAGCTGGGGACTAGCGGGTTCCGGGGGCACCGGGGAGCTGTTTTTT.